This T cell receptor (beta chain) is drawn from a study of blood T cell repertoires in COVID-19. In the original analysis: Counts of nucleated cells, estimated from reference gene primer amplification, were obtained. Some clones are missing from TCRdb's copy, which holds only in-frame ones; the method was immunoSEQ multiplex PCR. The DNA gave D and trimming, while V, J and clone size come from that table. The table lists some 80,000 clones, 79% of them singletons. The CDR3 is made up of 16 amino acids. V lost 5 bases to trimming and J lost 4 bases; unmatched junction nucleotides: 5. Germline-derived CDR1 and CDR2 are SNHLY and FYNNEI. This clone was detected a few times.

The J gene is TRBJ1-4, the V gene TRBV2; 12 bases agree with TRBD1. Material for sequencing was peripheral blood. The receptor was derived from an elderly woman with active or convalescent COVID-19. The CDR3 sequence: CASSPGTGGYNEKLFF. In DNA, the CDR3 is TGTGCCAGCAGTCCCGGGACAGGGGGCTATAATGAAAAACTGTTTTTT.